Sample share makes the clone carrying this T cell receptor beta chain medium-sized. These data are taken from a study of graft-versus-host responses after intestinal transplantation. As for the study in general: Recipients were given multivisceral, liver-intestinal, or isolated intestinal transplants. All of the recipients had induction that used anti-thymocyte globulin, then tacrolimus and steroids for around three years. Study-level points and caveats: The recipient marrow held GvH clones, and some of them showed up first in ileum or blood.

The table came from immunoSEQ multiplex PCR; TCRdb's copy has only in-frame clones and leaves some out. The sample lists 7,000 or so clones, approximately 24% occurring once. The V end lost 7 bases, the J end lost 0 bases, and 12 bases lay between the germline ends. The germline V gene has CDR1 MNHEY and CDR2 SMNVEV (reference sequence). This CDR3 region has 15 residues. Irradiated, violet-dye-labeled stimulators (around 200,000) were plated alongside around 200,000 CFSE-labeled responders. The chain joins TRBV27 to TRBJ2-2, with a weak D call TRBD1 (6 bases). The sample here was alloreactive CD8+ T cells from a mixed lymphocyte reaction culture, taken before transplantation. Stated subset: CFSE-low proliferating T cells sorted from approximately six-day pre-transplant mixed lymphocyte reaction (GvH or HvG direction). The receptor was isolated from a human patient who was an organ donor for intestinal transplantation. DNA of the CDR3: TGTGCCAGCAAACAGGGTCATCCGAACACCGGGGAGCTGTTTTTT. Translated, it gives CASKQGHPNTGELFF.